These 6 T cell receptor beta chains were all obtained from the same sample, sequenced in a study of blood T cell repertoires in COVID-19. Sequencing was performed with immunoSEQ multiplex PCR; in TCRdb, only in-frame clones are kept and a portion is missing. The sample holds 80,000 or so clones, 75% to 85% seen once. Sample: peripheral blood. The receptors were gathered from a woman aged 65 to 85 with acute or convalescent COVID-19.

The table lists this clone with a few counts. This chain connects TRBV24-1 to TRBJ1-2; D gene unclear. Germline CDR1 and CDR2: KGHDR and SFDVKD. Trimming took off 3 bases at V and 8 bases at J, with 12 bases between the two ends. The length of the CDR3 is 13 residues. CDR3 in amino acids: CATSDPGISGYTF. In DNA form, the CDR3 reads TGTGCCACCAGTGATCCAGGAATCTCCGGCTACACCTTC.

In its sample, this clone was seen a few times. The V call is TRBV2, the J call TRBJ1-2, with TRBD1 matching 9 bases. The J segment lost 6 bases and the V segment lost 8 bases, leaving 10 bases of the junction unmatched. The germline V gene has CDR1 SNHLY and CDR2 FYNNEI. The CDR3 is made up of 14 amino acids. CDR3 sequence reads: CASGAGQGEDGYTF. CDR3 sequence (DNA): TGTGCCAGCGGGGCGGGACAGGGTGAGGATGGCTACACCTTC.

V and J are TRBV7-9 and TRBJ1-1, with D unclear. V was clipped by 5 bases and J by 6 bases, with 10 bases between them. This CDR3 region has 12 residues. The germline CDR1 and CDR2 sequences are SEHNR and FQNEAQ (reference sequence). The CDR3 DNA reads TGTGCCAGCAGCGATACTTCGCCTGAAGCTTTCTTT. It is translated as CASSDTSPEAFF.

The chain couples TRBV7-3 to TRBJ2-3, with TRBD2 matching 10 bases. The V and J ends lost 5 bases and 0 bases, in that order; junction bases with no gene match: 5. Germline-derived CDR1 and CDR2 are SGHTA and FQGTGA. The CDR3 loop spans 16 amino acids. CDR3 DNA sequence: TGTGCCAGCAGCCCGAGCGGGGGGGCCAGCACAGATACGCAGTATTTT. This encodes CASSPSGGASTDTQYF. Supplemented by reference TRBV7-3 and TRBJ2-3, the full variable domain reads GAGVSQTPSNKVTEKGKYVELRCDPISGHTALYWYRQSLGQGPEFLIYFQGTGAADDSGLPNDRFFAVRPEGSVSTLKIQRTERGDSAVYLCASSPSGGASTDTQYFGPGTRLTVL.

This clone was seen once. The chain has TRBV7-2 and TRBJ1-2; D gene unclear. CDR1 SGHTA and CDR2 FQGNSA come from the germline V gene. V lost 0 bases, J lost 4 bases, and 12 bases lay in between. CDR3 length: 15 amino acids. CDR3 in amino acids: CASSLASGVGYGYTF. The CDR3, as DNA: TGTGCCAGCAGCTTAGCATCCGGGGTAGGCTATGGCTACACCTTC.

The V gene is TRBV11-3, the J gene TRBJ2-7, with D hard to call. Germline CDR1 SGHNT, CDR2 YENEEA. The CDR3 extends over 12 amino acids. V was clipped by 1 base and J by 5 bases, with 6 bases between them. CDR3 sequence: CASSLGGHEQYF. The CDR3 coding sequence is TGTGCCAGCAGCTTAGGAGGTCACGAGCAGTACTTC. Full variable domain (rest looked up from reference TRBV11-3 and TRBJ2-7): EAGVVQSPRYKIIEKKQPVAFWCNPISGHNTLYWYLQNLGQGPELLIRYENEEAVDDSQLPKDRFSAERLKGVDSTLKIQPAELGDSAVYLCASSLGGHEQYFGPGTRLTVT.